The sequence of this T cell receptor (beta chain) was determined in a study of T cell repertoires in cytomegalovirus infection. V was trimmed by 5 bases and J by 4 bases, leaving 14 bases between them. Germline CDR1 reads MNHNS; CDR2 reads SASEGT. The CDR3 consists of 15 residues. In this sample, this clonotype turned up many times. Each CDR3 protein gets one entry after TCRdb re-called the reads with MiXCR. The sample includes around 530,000 distinct CDR3 sequences, more than 15% of them seen just once. Sequencing used CD8+ T cells from PBMCs. J is TRBJ1-4 and V is TRBV6-1; weak D call: TRBD1 (5 bases). The clonotype originates from a human donor in good health (CMV status not recorded). Some clones in this sample may be carry-over from other donors' samples. The CDR3 is CASSPLGLNNEKLFF. The CDR3 nucleotides read TGTGCCAGCAGTCCTCTGGGGCTTAATAATGAAAAACTGTTTTTT.